Reported below is one TCR beta chain. What it recognizes is unknown. The data originate from a study of T cell repertoires in cytomegalovirus infection. For the study at large: CMV epitopes in the study were HLA-C-restricted (recently identified) and HLA-B-restricted (well studied).

Using its own MiXCR run on the reads, TCRdb lists one record per CDR3 protein. This sample has nearly 700,000 distinct CDR3 sequences; around 31% occur once, and the top ten carry 18%. Sample: cultured PBMCs, taken from culture after CMV antigen stimulation. This TCR derives from a human donor in good health (CMV status not recorded). Some clones in this sample may be carry-over from other donors' samples.

CDR3 amino acids: CASSLVGGGLVETQYF. DNA of the CDR3: TGTGCCAGCAGCTTAGTGGGGGGGGGGCTAGTAGAGACCCAGTACTTC. The rearrangement joins TRBV7-2 to TRBJ2-5, with D maybe TRBD2 (7 bases). The CDR3 runs 16 residues. Germline CDR1 SGHTA, CDR2 FQGNSA. Between the trimmed V and J ends, which lost 1 base and 4 bases, there was a span of 16 bases.